The sequence of this T cell receptor beta chain was determined in a study of siplizumab effects on memory and regulatory T cells. Findings of the study overall: Naive T cells appeared more diverse than memory cells and seemed to be major alloresponse contributors.

Each sample yielded about 9.2 x 10^4 assayed TCR templates. Some clones are missing from TCRdb's copy, which holds only in-frame ones; the method was immunoSEQ multiplex PCR. The sample records approximately 100,000 clones, less than 95% being singletons. With respect to this clone: The target antigen is unknown.

Sequenced material: Tregs sorted from blood. This sequence was found in a human donor in good health.

This chain's CDR3 is CASSVGIGSEVASSYNEQFF. For the CDR3, the DNA is TGTGCCAGCAGCGTAGGGATCGGATCAGAGGTAGCTAGCTCCTACAATGAGCAGTTCTTC. This rearrangement joins TRBV9 to TRBJ2-1; D unclear. Trimming took 0 bases from V and 0 from J, leaving 22 bases between them. The CDR3 extends over 20 amino acids. Germline CDR1 SGDLS, CDR2 YYNGEE.